This is a list of T cell receptor beta chains from one sample in a study of cytomegalovirus exposure and HLA in healthy donors. Assay: immunoSEQ multiplex PCR; the TCRdb copy retains only in-frame clones and omits some. The table lists approximately 240,000 clones, just under 85% of them singletons. Sample: PBMCs. These receptors originate from a woman aged 35 to 49 in good health and CMV-seronegative. Each CDR3 is given with its conserved first and last residue. A D gene is named only where the DNA matches it firmly. Some rows mark clone size as missing; the rest say once, few, many or name a class of expanded clone.

size	V	D	J	length	CDR3	DNA
NA	TRBV18	NA	TRBJ2-3	16	CASSPPGGGAGDTQYF	TGTGCCAGCTCACCACCAGGAGGGGGCGCGGGAGATACGCAGTATTTT
few	TRBV9	TRBD1	TRBJ1-2	15	CASSVGDSYNYGYTF	TGTGCCAGCAGCGTAGGGGACAGTTATAACTATGGCTACACCTTC
NA	TRBV6-6	TRBD1	TRBJ2-7	15	CASSFYQMTGVEQYF	TGTGCCAGCAGTTTCTACCAAATGACAGGGGTCGAGCAGTACTTC
NA	TRBV6-6	NA	TRBJ1-2	16	CASRPLTGTGSYGYTF	TGTGCCAGCAGGCCCCTCACAGGGACGGGGTCCTATGGCTACACCTTC
once	TRBV19	TRBD1	TRBJ1-5	14	CASRRGQGSQPQHF	TGTGCCAGTAGGCGTGGACAGGGTAGTCAGCCCCAGCATTTT
NA	TRBV11-2	NA	TRBJ1-5	15	CASSTQTGSDQPQHF	TGTGCCAGCAGCACCCAAACAGGGAGCGATCAGCCCCAGCATTTT
NA	TRBV28	NA	TRBJ1-4	15	CASSSGRRQWEKLFF	TGTGCCAGCAGTTCGGGGAGGAGGCAGTGGGAAAAACTGTTTTTT
NA	TRBV5-5	NA	TRBJ1-2	15	CASSLVEGIGYGYTF	TGTGCCAGCAGCTTGGTTGAGGGAATAGGGTATGGCTACACCTTC
NA	TRBV29-1	NA	TRBJ1-1	14	CSVEMGHLNTEAFF	TGCAGCGTTGAAATGGGACACTTGAACACTGAAGCTTTCTTT
NA	TRBV4-3	NA	TRBJ1-3	17	CASSQETGLALGNTIYF	TGCGCCAGCAGCCAAGAAACAGGGTTAGCCCTGGGAAACACCATATATTTT
NA	TRBV7-2	TRBD2	TRBJ2-5	14	CASSFQAGGETQYF	TGTGCCAGCAGCTTCCAAGCGGGGGGAGAGACCCAGTACTTC
NA	TRBV11-3	TRBD2	TRBJ2-5	13	CASSLREGETQYF	TGTGCCAGCAGCTTAAGGGAGGGAGAGACCCAGTACTTC
NA	TRBV7-9	NA	TRBJ1-6	14	CASSLEGLNSPLHF	TGTGCCAGCAGCTTGGAGGGTCTTAATTCACCCCTCCACTTT
NA	TRBV30	TRBD2	TRBJ2-1	14	CAWTPGLADNEQFF	TGTGCCTGGACCCCGGGACTAGCGGACAATGAGCAGTTCTTC
NA	TRBV14	NA	TRBJ2-7	13	CASSQDRDYEQYF	TGTGCCAGCAGCCAAGACAGGGACTACGAGCAGTACTTC
NA	TRBV27	TRBD2	TRBJ2-1	16	CASSLIGGGSYNEQFF	TGTGCCAGCAGTTTAATTGGCGGGGGGTCGTACAATGAGCAGTTCTTC
NA	TRBV5-1	NA	TRBJ2-7	13	CASSLDRVYEQYF	TGCGCCAGCAGCTTGGACAGGGTCTACGAGCAGTACTTC
NA	TRBV4-3	TRBD2	TRBJ2-1	17	CASSQDGPSGGADEQFF	TGCGCCAGCAGCCAAGATGGTCCTAGCGGGGGGGCCGATGAGCAGTTCTTC
NA	TRBV7-9	NA	TRBJ2-2	17	CASSLGRAGLNTGELFF	TGTGCCAGCAGCTTAGGACGGGCGGGGCTGAACACCGGGGAGCTGTTTTTT
NA	TRBV4-3	NA	TRBJ2-2	16	CASSQEIQANTGELFF	TGCGCCAGCAGCCAAGAAATTCAGGCGAACACTGGGGAGCTGTTTTTT
NA	TRBV18	NA	TRBJ2-7	18	CASSPDPSTVAVWLEQYF	TGTGCCAGCTCTCCAGACCCCTCGACGGTAGCGGTATGGTTAGAGCAGTACTTC
NA	TRBV15	NA	TRBJ1-1	13	CATSKGDYTEAFF	TGTGCCACCAGCAAAGGGGACTACACTGAAGCTTTCTTT
NA	TRBV7-9	TRBD1	TRBJ1-2	14	CASSLKQGEDGYTF	TGTGCCAGCAGCTTAAAACAGGGGGAAGATGGCTACACCTTC
NA	TRBV28	NA	TRBJ2-5	13	CASSFGRQETQYF	TGTGCCAGCAGTTTTGGCAGACAAGAGACCCAGTACTTC
NA	TRBV30	TRBD1	TRBJ1-1	13	CAWSYSGTGVAFF	TGTGCCTGGAGTTACTCCGGGACAGGGGTCGCTTTCTTT
NA	TRBV21-1	NA	TRBJ2-3	16	CASSPRDRDITDTQYF	TGTGCCAGCAGCCCTCGTGACAGAGACATCACAGATACGCAGTATTTT